One sample yielded the 25 T cell receptor beta chains listed below, sequenced in a study of CD8+ T cells in alopecia areata. Extraction of RNA preceded its reverse transcription into cDNA, which served as the sequencing template. Clones were sequenced by immunoSEQ multiplex PCR, and TCRdb holds only the in-frame ones, with some missing. This table has approximately 300,000 clones, about three fifths appearing once. Treatment in this sample: oral pan-JAK inhibitor, 5-10 mg twice daily. Sequenced material: CD4+ T cells sorted from blood, taken at week 24, from a patient treated with tofacitinib. These TCRs come from a human donor with alopecia areata.

This clone was recorded a few times. V usage is TRBV5-1 and J usage is TRBJ2-1; tentatively, D is TRBD1 or TRBD2 (5 bases each). From germline, CDR1 is SGHRS and CDR2 YFSETQ. This CDR3 region has 14 residues. Deletions cut 4 bases from V and 6 bases from J, with 14 bases between. CDR3 DNA: TGCGCCAGCAGCATTGGGACGCCTGCCAATGAGCAGTTCTTC. Its translation is CASSIGTPANEQFF.

This rearrangement joins TRBV7-2 to TRBJ2-5; tentatively, D is TRBD2 (7 bases). The CDR3 loop spans 14 amino acids. The V gene's germline CDR1 is SGHTA and CDR2 FQGNSA. Trimming took off 2 bases at V and 3 bases at J, with 10 bases between the two ends. The CDR3 spells CASSLRGAEETQYF. The CDR3 DNA follows: TGTGCCAGCAGCTTACGGGGGGCCGAAGAGACCCAGTACTTC.

This clone was observed a few times. The V call is TRBV4-1, the J call TRBJ1-2, with TRBD1 matching over 7 bases. Unmatched junction bases numbered 10, after V lost 5 bases and J lost 1 base. CDR1 MGHRA and CDR2 YSYEKL come from the germline V gene. The CDR3 has 16 amino acids. The CDR3 loop is CASSRDSLAFNYGYTF. The DNA of the CDR3 is TGCGCCAGCAGCAGGGACAGCTTAGCATTTAACTATGGCTACACCTTC.

In this sample, this clone turned up once. J is TRBJ1-2 and V is TRBV19, with 8 bases lining up with TRBD1. V dropped 10 bases and J dropped 4; count of bases not matched to a gene: 8. The CDR3 sequence is 13 residues long. CDR1 and CDR2 from the germline V gene are LNHDA and SQIVND (reference sequence). The CDR3 loop is CATRWDRTYGYTF. Here the CDR3 DNA reads TGTGCCACCCGGTGGGACAGGACCTATGGCTACACCTTC. Based on the CDR3 plus reference TRBV19 and TRBJ1-2, the full variable domain is DGGITQSPKYLFRKEGQNVTLSCEQNLNHDAMYWYRQDPGQGLRLIYYSQIVNDFQKGDIAEGYSVSREKKESFPLTVTSAQKNPTAFYLCATRWDRTYGYTFGSGTRLTVV.

This clone occurred a few times. V gene TRBV29-1 combines with J gene TRBJ2-1; a weak D match, TRBD1 (6 bases). CDR3 length equals 14 residues. The V end was cut by 4 bases, the J end by 3 bases, with 13 bases between. CDR1 SQVTM and CDR2 ANQGSEA come from the germline V gene. CDR3 sequence (DNA): TGCAGCGTTGTCAGGGGTGGAGGCTACAATGAGCAGTTCTTC. Amino acid sequence: CSVVRGGGYNEQFF.

V is TRBV5-1 and J is TRBJ2-5; D remains ambiguous. Germline CDR1 reads SGHRS; CDR2 reads YFSETQ. This CDR3 has 14 residues. Trimming pared 4 bases from V and 5 bases from J, leaving 15 bases between. The CDR3 DNA sequence: TGCGCCAGCAGCGCGGACGGCACTCGGGAGACCCAGTACTTC. This sequence encodes CASSADGTRETQYF.

The chain has TRBV15 and TRBJ1-4, with D hard to call. Trimming took off 3 bases at V and 8 bases at J, with 10 bases between the two ends. CDR1 is LNHNV, CDR2 YYDKDF, per germline (reference sequence). The CDR3 has 13 amino acids. CDR3 residues: CATSRTIKEKLFF. CDR3 DNA: TGTGCCACCAGCAGGACCATTAAAGAAAAACTGTTTTTT.

The V call is TRBV29-1, the J call TRBJ1-2; D is uncertain. With 4 bases removed from V and 4 bases from J, the gap between germline ends came to 19 bases. Germline CDR1 SQVTM, CDR2 ANQGSEA. This CDR3 is built from 15 residues. The CDR3 is CSVVERTGETYGYTF. The DNA of the CDR3 is TGCAGCGTTGTAGAACGCACCGGCGAGACCTATGGCTACACCTTC.

This clone was recorded only once. The rearrangement uses TRBV14 and TRBJ2-3; D not resolved. The CDR3 extends over 13 amino acids. V shed 4 bases and J shed 1 base, with 6 bases lying between them. Germline CDR1 and CDR2: SGHDN and FVKESK. The CDR3 DNA reads TGTGCCAGCAGCCCATGGGGCACAGATACGCAGTATTTT. It codes for CASSPWGTDTQYF.

This clone has only a few counts. At the DNA level, this CDR3 is encoded by other sequences in the same sample as well. The chain recombines TRBV20-1 with TRBJ2-7, with D perhaps being TRBD1 or TRBD2 (5 bases each). V gave up 3 bases and J gave up 5 bases, with 8 bases separating them. Germline values: CDR1 DFQATT, CDR2 SNEGSKA (reference sequence). The CDR3 sequence is 11 residues long. CDR3 DNA: TGCAGTGCTAGCAGAGGGGACGAGCAGTACTTC. Its translation: CSASRGDEQYF.

This clone appeared once. V is TRBV11-2 and J is TRBJ2-2; unclear D gene. The CDR3 loop spans 15 amino acids. The germline gives CDR1 SGHAT, CDR2 FQNNGV. Trimming removed 2 bases at V and 5 bases at J, with 12 bases between. The DNA for the CDR3 is TGTGCCAGCAGCTTAAGGGTAGCAGCGACCGGGGAGCTGTTTTTT. Translating gives CASSLRVAATGELFF.

This clone was detected only a few times. This chain joins TRBV29-1 and TRBJ1-3; the D gene is possibly TRBD1 (6 bases). The germline CDR1 and CDR2 sequences are SQVTM and ANQGSEA. This CDR3 contains 13 residues. V was clipped by 2 bases and J by 1 base, with 6 bases between them. CDR3 sequence: CSVETGSGNTIYF. CDR3 DNA sequence: TGCAGCGTTGAAACAGGGTCTGGAAACACCATATATTTT.

This rearrangement joins TRBV9 to TRBJ2-2; 9 bases are a match to TRBD1. The CDR3 totals 15 residues. V lost 3 bases and J lost 4; bases outside the gene matches: 4. Germline-derived CDR1 and CDR2 are SGDLS and YYNGEE. In DNA form, the CDR3 reads TGTGCCAGCAGCGCCGGGACAGGGCGCACCGGGGAGCTGTTTTTT. Its translation is CASSAGTGRTGELFF.

The chain joins TRBV25-1 to TRBJ1-1, with 7 bases identical to TRBD1. Germline CDR1 reads MGHDK; CDR2 reads SYGVNS. After removal of 6 bases from V and 1 base from J, the junction contained 5 bases not matched to a gene. The length of the CDR3 is 14 residues. The CDR3 sequence: CASRLTGWNTEAFF. The CDR3 DNA reads as TGTGCCAGCAGGTTGACAGGGTGGAACACTGAAGCTTTCTTT.

J is TRBJ1-2 and V is TRBV7-2; 7 bases line up with TRBD1. The germline V gene encodes CDR1 SGHTA and CDR2 FQGNSA. The CDR3 has 16 residues. The V gene end was trimmed by 6 bases and the J gene end by 3 bases; junction bases not matched to a gene: 13. This CDR3 reads CASSPMPTGQHYGYTF. In nucleotides, the CDR3 is TGTGCCAGCAGTCCTATGCCGACAGGGCAGCACTATGGCTACACCTTC.

The V call is TRBV28, the J call TRBJ1-6; unclear D gene. Trimming left V 4 bases short and J 0 bases short, with 10 bases between. Germline CDR1 is MDHEN and CDR2 is SYDVKM. The CDR3 length is 16 residues. CDR3 residues: CASSSRFSSYNSPLHF. The DNA for the CDR3 is TGTGCCAGCAGTTCCAGGTTTTCCTCCTATAATTCACCCCTCCACTTT.

This chain connects TRBV28 to TRBJ2-7, with TRBD2 matching over 11 bases. CDR1 is MDHEN and CDR2 is SYDVKM in the germline V gene. The length of the CDR3 is 17 residues. V trimming: 3 bases; J trimming: 0 bases; junction bases outside the gene matches: 7. This CDR3 reads CASSLGLAGGISYEQYF. The CDR3 DNA sequence: TGTGCCAGCAGTTTGGGGCTAGCGGGGGGCATCTCCTACGAGCAGTACTTC.

This clone was counted between two and nine times. The gene calls are TRBV7-2 and TRBJ2-7, with unresolved D. The CDR3 totals 13 residues. The V end was cut by 9 bases, the J end by 6 bases, with 18 bases between. Germline V gives CDR1 SGHTA, CDR2 FQGNSA. DNA of the CDR3: TGTGCCAGTTTCCTGGAGCCTTGGGGCGAGCAGTACTTC. This encodes CASFLEPWGEQYF.

The J gene is TRBJ2-5, the V gene TRBV7-2; TRBD2 is a possible D gene (6 bases). The ends were cut back, 10 bases at V and 2 bases at J, with 14 bases in the middle. This CDR3 is 13 amino acids long. Germline loops: CDR1 SGHTA, CDR2 FQGNSA. The CDR3 DNA follows: TGTGCCACAGCTGGGACTCGTCAAGAGACCCAGTACTTC. Amino acid sequence: CATAGTRQETQYF.

The gene calls are TRBV28 and TRBJ1-1, with D maybe TRBD1 (6 bases). V lost 8 bases to trimming and J lost 3 bases, with 10 bases between them. In germline, CDR1 is MDHEN, CDR2 SYDVKM. The CDR3 has 12 amino acids. The CDR3 region is CASWHRDTEAFF. The CDR3 DNA is TGTGCCAGCTGGCACAGGGACACTGAAGCTTTCTTT.

V gene TRBV7-2 combines with J gene TRBJ2-3; 8 bases line up with TRBD2. The CDR3 sequence is 16 residues long. Germline V CDR1 and CDR2: SGHTA, FQGNSA. J lost 0 bases, V lost 5 bases, and 7 bases had no gene match. CDR3 region: CASSEGTRRSTDTQYF. Here the CDR3 DNA reads TGTGCCAGCAGCGAAGGGACTAGACGAAGCACAGATACGCAGTATTTT. The complete variable domain, with remaining parts taken from reference TRBV7-2 and TRBJ2-3, reads GAGVSQSPSNKVTEKGKDVELRCDPISGHTALYWYRQSLGQGLEFLIYFQGNSAPDKSGLPSDRFSAERTGGSVSTLTIQRTQQEDSAVYLCASSEGTRRSTDTQYFGPGTRLTVL.

This rearrangement joins TRBV4-3 to TRBJ1-2; D might be TRBD1 (6 bases). Trimming stripped 1 base from V and 2 bases from J, with 11 bases between. The CDR3 is made up of 15 amino acids. CDR1 LGHNA and CDR2 YSLEER come from the germline V gene. CDR3 nucleotides: TGCGCCAGCAGCCAAGGAGCAGGGGCGAACTATGGCTACACCTTC. It yields the protein CASSQGAGANYGYTF.

This clone has a handful of counts. This rearrangement joins TRBV30 to TRBJ2-1; D remains ambiguous. Germline V gene data show CDR1 as GTSNPN and CDR2 as SVGIG (reference sequence). There are 14 residues in the CDR3. Deletions cut 4 bases from V and 0 bases from J, with 10 bases between. The DNA for the CDR3 is TGTGCCTGGAACAAAATGGACTCCTACAATGAGCAGTTCTTC. Protein: CAWNKMDSYNEQFF.

This sequence joins TRBV7-9 and TRBJ2-5; 8 nucleotides line up with TRBD1. The CDR3 is 16 amino acids. Germline V gene sequence: CDR1 SEHNR, CDR2 FQNEAQ (reference sequence). V shed 5 bases, J shed 1 base, and the junction held 9 bases outside the gene matches. The CDR3 here is CASSRRTGTGQETQYF. In nucleotides, the CDR3 is TGTGCCAGCAGCAGGCGTACCGGGACAGGCCAAGAGACCCAGTACTTC.

V usage is TRBV2 and J usage is TRBJ1-1; D may be TRBD1 (5 bases). The CDR3 runs to 13 residues. Trimming shortened V by 6 bases and J by 7 bases, and 15 bases separated the two germline ends. Germline loops: CDR1 SNHLY, CDR2 FYNNEI. CDR3 in amino acids: CASSLRQMNEAFF. The CDR3 DNA sequence: TGTGCCAGCAGCCTCCGACAGATGAATGAAGCTTTCTTT.